A single T cell receptor (beta chain) is shown here with its context. Its antigen is currently unknown. These data come from a study of vaccination effects on CD4 cells after COVID-19. General study findings and limits: Common cold coronavirus cross-reactivity was shown by only 1 of 255 vaccine-induced clones in healthy vaccinees.

After roughly 11 days in culture, the CD4+ T cells were isolated. Everyone in the study got two shots of either the BNT162b2 or mRNA-1273 vaccine. Each vaccine recipient was nucleocapsid antibody negative and had no prior SARS-CoV-2 infection. The authors replaced half the medium with IL-2 medium on days 3 and 7. The germline gives CDR1 MNHNY, CDR2 SVGAGI (reference sequence). This CDR3 spans 15 amino acids. The V end lost 5 bases, the J end lost 0 bases, and 13 bases lay between the germline ends. The protocol was immunoSEQ multiplex PCR, while the TCRdb copy is restricted to in-frame clones and leaves out a portion. The sample lists more than 55,000 clones; approximately 81% were seen once.

The source was CD4+ T cells from PBMCs cultured without peptide, collected after COVID-19 vaccination. This chain joins TRBV6-6 and TRBJ1-2; a weak D match, TRBD1 (5 bases). This clonotype was obtained from a human donor who received a COVID-19 vaccine. CDR3 DNA sequence: TGTGCCAGCAGTAACACAGACAGATCTAACTATGGCTACACCTTC. The encoded protein is CASSNTDRSNYGYTF.